This T cell receptor beta chain was retrieved from a study of shared clonotypes between healthy human individuals. V was pared by 4 bases and J by 8 bases, with 10 bases of the junction left unmatched. The CDR3 is made up of 14 amino acids. Looked up from germline, CDR1 is LNHDA and CDR2 is SQIVND (reference sequence). This clone has just one count. The assay was immunoSEQ multiplex PCR, and TCRdb's table has in-frame clones only and misses some. The data show over 100,000 clones, with roughly two thirds seen just once and roughly 24% held by the top ten. The sequenced material came from memory CD8+ T cells sorted from blood. The subset is: CD45RO+ cells pooled with CCR7-negative TemRA cells. This receptor was identified in a woman aged 30 to 39 in good health. The chain employs TRBV19 and TRBJ1-2, with TRBD1 matching 7 bases. The CDR3 is CASSSRLPRGGYTF. The DNA of the CDR3 is TGTGCCAGTAGTAGCCGGCTTCCCAGGGGGGGCTACACCTTC. The full variable domain, completed using reference TRBV19 and TRBJ1-2, is DGGITQSPKYLFRKEGQNVTLSCEQNLNHDAMYWYRQDPGQGLRLIYYSQIVNDFQKGDIAEGYSVSREKKESFPLTVTSAQKNPTAFYLCASSSRLPRGGYTFGSGTRLTVV.